This paragraph reports one T cell receptor (beta chain). The antigen it binds to is not known. No qualities accompany the bases; no much larger clone lies one base away. The data derive from a study of shared clonotypes between healthy human individuals (dated by TCRdb to 2018 to 2021). The study in broad terms: The cohort comprised a couple of women and a few men aged 18 to 49 years. For each donor, CD4 naive and CD4 memory were each given three plates, CD8 naive was given two plates, and CD8 memory was given one plate. To estimate repertoire size and how much clonotype sharing occurs between individuals, the study deeply sequenced the blood TCR repertoires of roughly 5 healthy adults. To increase sequencing depth and limit assay-specific biases, different laboratories used diverse techniques to prepare libraries and sequence TCR repertoires. Between about 0.94 and 8.9 billion PBMCs per donor were obtained by leukapheresis. Results the study describes overall, beyond this receptor: Sampling was restricted to blood, and TCR repertoires in tissue are likely to differ from TCR repertoires in blood. Pairwise subsampling led to the expectation that sequencing depth would affect the degree of clonotype sharing among donors. Even with the large sequencing depth, rarefaction of the sorted-subset datasets indicated that sequencing was incomplete. Across a few donors, roughly 5.1% of naive CD4, roughly 3.8% of naive CD8, under 2.5% of memory CD4, and 0.4% to 0.45% of memory CD8 clonotypes were shared. Compared with non-shared clonotypes, the clonotypes found in all four sorted-subset donors had higher generation probabilities. Naive subsets generally had larger estimated clonotype richness than memory subsets. The small number of donors limited the genetic and exposure-history diversity represented.

V is shortened by 6 bases, J by 4 bases, and the region joining them spans 14 bases. Taken from cysteine to phenylalanine, the CDR3 has 13 residues. Left in the record is the CDR3 DNA by itself, 39 bases read in frame from the first base. Looking up the germline V gene yields CDR1 SQVTM and CDR2 ANQGSEA. Using the deep immunoSEQ assay, multiplex PCR amplified TCR CDR3 regions from genomic DNA. Genomic DNA extracted from each cell subset was distributed evenly over all wells of several immunoSEQ 96-well plates, and each plate served as one replicate. Each replicate PCR for sorted subsets received about 200 ng genomic DNA, equal to about 30,000 T cell genomes. Purified libraries were quantified with a Qubit 3.0 fluorometer, sized on a Bioanalyzer 2100, and re-quantified with the KAPA Library Quantification kit. A separate single-read 150-cycle Illumina NextSeq 550 flow cell was used to sequence each immunoSEQ 96-well plate. Per the original workflow: Because the immunoSEQ output held only junctional sequences and lacked quality scores, the filtering could not match the filtering applied to full-length reads. Sequences were annotated with PyIR, a Python wrapper for IgBLAST v1.9, using IMGT germline references to assign V/J genes and CDR3. Reads were filtered out if the reads had weak V/J assignments (E-value above 1e-6), no CDR3, stop codons, out-of-frame junctions, or ambiguous translated residues. A V3J clonotype was defined by an identical inferred V gene, J gene, and CDR3 amino acid sequence. Percentage overlap between repertoires was computed as shared unique clonotypes divided by the size of the smaller repertoire. Three approaches were used to assess repertoire richness: RTK rarefaction, the Chao1 estimator, and Recon v2.1 estimates of unobserved clonotypes. For all TCRbeta clonotypes obtained by the gDNA method from several donors, generation probabilities were computed with OLGA. The immuneACCESS repertoire file appears here via TCRdb, limited to in-frame rearrangements. These files lack a portion of the clones; in checked studies, under half of the deficit traces to unresolved V genes, and the cause of the others is not known. V and J calls and clone size follow that table, whereas D and trimming were derived from the DNA. The sample data list about 2.1 million clones, and over 85% of these were observed just once. The leading ten clones occupy around 1.7% of the sample.

CD8 naive samples were obtained by positive selection for CCR7 among CD45RO-negative cells, yielding a CD45RA+CCR7+ population from which TemRA cells were excluded. The donors were healthy, HIV-negative adults who had no recently reported acute infections or vaccinations. Every donor was a Caucasian adult residing in Nashville, Tennessee, USA. Blood was obtained by leukapheresis, after which PBMCs were separated by Ficoll-Histopaque density gradient centrifugation and cryopreserved in liquid nitrogen vapor phase. Analytical flow cytometry was used to check the purity and quantity of each magnetically sorted T cell population. Each sorted fraction had its genomic DNA isolated and then quantified by UV absorbance on a Nanodrop 2000c.

The rearrangement joined TRBV29-1 to TRBJ2-3; too little of a D gene remains to name it. The clonotype comes from a man aged 18-30 years in good health. Some clones in this sample may be carry-over from other donors' samples. Sequenced sample: naive CD8+ T cells from PBMCs. The sample's cell subset or site, from its label and the paper: CD45RA+CCR7+. The nucleotide sequence is TGCAGCGTGTCGGCTCCGGGCCCAGATACGCAGTATTTT. Translated, this is CSVSAPGPDTQYF.